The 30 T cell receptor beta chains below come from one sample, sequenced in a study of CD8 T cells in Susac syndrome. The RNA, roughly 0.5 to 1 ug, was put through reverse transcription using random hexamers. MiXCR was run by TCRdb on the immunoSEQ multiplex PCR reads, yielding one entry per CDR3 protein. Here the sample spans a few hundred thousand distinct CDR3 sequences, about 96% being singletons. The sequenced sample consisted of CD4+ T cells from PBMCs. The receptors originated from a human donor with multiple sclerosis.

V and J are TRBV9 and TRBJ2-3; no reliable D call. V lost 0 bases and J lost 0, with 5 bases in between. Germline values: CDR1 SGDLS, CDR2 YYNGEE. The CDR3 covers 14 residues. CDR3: CASSVGPSTDTQYF. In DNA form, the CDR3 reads TGTGCCAGCAGCGTAGGCCCTAGCACAGATACGCAGTATTTT. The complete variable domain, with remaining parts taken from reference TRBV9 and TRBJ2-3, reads DSGVTQTPKHLITATGQRVTLRCSPRSGDLSVYWYQQSLDQGLQFLIQYYNGEERAKGNILERFSAQQFPDLHSELNLSSLELGDSALYFCASSVGPSTDTQYFGPGTRLTVL.

CDR3 amino acids: CASSLWGQIGDQPQHF. The CDR3 bases are TGTGCCAGCAGTTTATGGGGACAGATTGGGGATCAGCCCCAGCATTTT. This chain uses TRBV27 with TRBJ1-5; 7 positions agree with TRBD1. The ends lost 1 base at V and 5 bases at J; junction bases unmatched: 8. The CDR3 sequence is 16 residues long. Germline CDR1 and CDR2: MNHEY and SMNVEV (reference sequence).

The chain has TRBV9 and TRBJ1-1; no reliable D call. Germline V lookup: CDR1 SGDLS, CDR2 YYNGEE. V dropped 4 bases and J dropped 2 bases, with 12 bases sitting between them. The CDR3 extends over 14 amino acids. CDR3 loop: CASSPATVNTEAFF. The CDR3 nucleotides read TGTGCCAGCAGCCCGGCGACCGTTAACACTGAAGCTTTCTTT.

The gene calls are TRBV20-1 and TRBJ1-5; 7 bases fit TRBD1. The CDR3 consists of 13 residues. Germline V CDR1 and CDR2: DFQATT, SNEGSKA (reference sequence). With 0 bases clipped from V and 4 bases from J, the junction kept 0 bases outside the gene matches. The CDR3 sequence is CSAREDRNQPQHF. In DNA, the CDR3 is TGCAGTGCTAGAGAGGACAGGAATCAGCCCCAGCATTTT.

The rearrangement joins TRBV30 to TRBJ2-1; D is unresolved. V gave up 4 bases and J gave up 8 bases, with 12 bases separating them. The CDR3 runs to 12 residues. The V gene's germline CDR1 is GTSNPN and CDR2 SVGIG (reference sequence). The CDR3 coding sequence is TGTGCCTGGAAATTTATGGGCGATGAGCAGTTCTTC. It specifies CAWKFMGDEQFF.

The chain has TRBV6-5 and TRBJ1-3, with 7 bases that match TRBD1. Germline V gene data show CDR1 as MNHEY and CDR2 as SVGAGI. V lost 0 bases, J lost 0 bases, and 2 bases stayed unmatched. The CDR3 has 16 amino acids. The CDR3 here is CASSYSSGGSGNTIYF. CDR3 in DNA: TGTGCCAGCAGTTACTCTTCAGGGGGCTCTGGAAACACCATATATTTT.

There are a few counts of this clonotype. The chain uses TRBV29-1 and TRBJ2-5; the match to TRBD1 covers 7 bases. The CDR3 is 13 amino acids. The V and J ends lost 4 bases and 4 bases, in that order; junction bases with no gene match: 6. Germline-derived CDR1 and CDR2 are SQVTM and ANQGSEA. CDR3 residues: CSVAAGGIETQYF. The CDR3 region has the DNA TGCAGCGTTGCGGCAGGGGGAATAGAGACCCAGTACTTC.

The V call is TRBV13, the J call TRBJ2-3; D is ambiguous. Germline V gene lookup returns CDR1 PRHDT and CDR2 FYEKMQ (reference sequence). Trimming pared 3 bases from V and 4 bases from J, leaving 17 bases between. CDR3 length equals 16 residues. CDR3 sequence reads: CASSFTRPRLSDTQYF. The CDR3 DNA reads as TGTGCCAGCAGCTTTACTCGACCAAGGTTGTCAGATACGCAGTATTTT.

The CDR3 is CASSQLHGGLGSPLHF. The CDR3 DNA follows: TGTGCCAGCAGCCAACTCCACGGGGGGCTAGGTTCACCCCTCCACTTT. This chain joins TRBV3-1 and TRBJ1-6, with D perhaps matching TRBD1 (6 bases). Germline lookup yields CDR1 LGHDT and CDR2 YNNKEL (reference sequence). Trimming stripped 2 bases from V and 9 bases from J, with 17 bases between. This CDR3 has 16 amino acids.

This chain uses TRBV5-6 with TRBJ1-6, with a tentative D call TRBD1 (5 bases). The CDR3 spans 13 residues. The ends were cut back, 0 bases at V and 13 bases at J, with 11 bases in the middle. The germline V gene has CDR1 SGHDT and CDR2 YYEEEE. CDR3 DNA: TGTGCCAGCAGCTTGGGCAGGGTTTCGCCCCTCCACTTT. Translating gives CASSLGRVSPLHF.

DNA of the CDR3: TGCAGTGCTAGCAAACAGGGGAATCAGCCCCAGCATTTT. It yields the protein CSASKQGNQPQHF. The chain combines TRBV20-1 with TRBJ1-5; 7 nucleotides agree with TRBD1. CDR1 is DFQATT and CDR2 is SNEGSKA in the germline V gene (reference sequence). After removal of 3 bases from V and 4 bases from J, the junction contained 3 bases not matched to a gene. The CDR3 spans 13 residues.

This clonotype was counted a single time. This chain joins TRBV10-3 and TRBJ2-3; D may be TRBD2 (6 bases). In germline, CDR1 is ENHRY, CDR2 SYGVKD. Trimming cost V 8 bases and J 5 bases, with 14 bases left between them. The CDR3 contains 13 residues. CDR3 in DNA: TGTGCCATCGGTTGGGCCGGGGGAGATACGCAGTATTTT. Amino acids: CAIGWAGGDTQYF.

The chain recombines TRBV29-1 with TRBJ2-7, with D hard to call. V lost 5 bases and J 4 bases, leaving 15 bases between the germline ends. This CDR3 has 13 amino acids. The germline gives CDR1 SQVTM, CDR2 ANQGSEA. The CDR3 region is CSVLPTSGYEQYF. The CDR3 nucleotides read TGCAGCGTTTTACCTACGAGTGGGTACGAGCAGTACTTC.

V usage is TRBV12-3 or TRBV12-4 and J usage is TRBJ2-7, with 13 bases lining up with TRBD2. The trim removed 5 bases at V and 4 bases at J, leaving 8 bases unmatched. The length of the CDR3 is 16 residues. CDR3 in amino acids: CASSDWTSGSSYEQYF. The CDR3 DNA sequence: TGTGCCAGCAGTGACTGGACTAGCGGGAGTAGTTACGAGCAGTACTTC.

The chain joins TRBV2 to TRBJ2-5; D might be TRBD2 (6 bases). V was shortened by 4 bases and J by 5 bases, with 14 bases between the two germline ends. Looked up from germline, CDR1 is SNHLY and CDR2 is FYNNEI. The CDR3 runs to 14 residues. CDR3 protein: CASSGRLVSETQYF. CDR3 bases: TGTGCCAGCAGTGGCCGACTAGTGTCTGAGACCCAGTACTTC.

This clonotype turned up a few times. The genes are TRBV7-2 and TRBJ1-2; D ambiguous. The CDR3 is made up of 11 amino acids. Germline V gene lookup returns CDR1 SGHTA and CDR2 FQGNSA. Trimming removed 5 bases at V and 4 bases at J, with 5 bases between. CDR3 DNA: TGTGCCAGCAGCCCCTCCTATGGCTACACCTTC. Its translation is CASSPSYGYTF.

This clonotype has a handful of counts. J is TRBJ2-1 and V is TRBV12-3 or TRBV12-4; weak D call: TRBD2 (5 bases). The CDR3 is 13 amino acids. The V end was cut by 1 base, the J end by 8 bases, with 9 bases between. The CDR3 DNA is TGTGCCAGCAGTTTAGACGGGAACGATGAGCAGTTCTTC. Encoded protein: CASSLDGNDEQFF.

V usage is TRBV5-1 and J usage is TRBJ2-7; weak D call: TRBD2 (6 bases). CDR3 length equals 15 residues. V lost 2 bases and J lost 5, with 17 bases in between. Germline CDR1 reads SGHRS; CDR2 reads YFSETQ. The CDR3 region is CASSLELAFFNEQYF. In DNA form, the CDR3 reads TGCGCCAGCAGCTTAGAACTAGCTTTCTTCAACGAGCAGTACTTC.

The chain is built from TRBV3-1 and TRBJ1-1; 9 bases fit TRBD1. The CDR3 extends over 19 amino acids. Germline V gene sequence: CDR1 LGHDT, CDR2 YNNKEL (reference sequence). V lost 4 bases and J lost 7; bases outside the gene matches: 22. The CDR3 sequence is CASSPRQGQGSWGPHEAFF. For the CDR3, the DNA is TGTGCCAGCAGCCCCCGGCAAGGACAGGGGAGTTGGGGGCCTCATGAAGCTTTCTTT.

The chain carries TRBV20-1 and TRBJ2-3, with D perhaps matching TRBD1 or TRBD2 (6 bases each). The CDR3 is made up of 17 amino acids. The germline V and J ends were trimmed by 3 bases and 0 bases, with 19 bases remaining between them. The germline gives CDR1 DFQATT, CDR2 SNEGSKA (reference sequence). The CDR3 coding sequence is TGCAGTGCTAGGACGAGCGGAAGGGGGACTAGCACAGATACGCAGTATTTT. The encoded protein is CSARTSGRGTSTDTQYF.

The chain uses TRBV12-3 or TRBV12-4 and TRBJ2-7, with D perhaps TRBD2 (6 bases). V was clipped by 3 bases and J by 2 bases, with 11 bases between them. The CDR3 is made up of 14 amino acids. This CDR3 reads CASSFERVAYEQYF. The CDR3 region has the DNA TGTGCCAGCAGTTTCGAGCGGGTCGCCTACGAGCAGTACTTC.

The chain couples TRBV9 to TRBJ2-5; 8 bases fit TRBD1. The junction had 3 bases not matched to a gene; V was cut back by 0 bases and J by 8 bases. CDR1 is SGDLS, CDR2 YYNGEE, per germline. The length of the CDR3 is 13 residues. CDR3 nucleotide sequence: TGTGCCAGCAGCGTAGGCCAGGGGGCCACCCAGTACTTC. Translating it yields CASSVGQGATQYF.

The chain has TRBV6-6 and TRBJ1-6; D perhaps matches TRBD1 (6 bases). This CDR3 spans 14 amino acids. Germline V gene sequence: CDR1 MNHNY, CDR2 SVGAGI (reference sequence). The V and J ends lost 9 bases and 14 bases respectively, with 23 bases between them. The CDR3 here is CASETGLMPPTLHF. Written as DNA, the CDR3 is TGTGCCAGTGAAACAGGGTTGATGCCCCCCACCCTCCACTTT.

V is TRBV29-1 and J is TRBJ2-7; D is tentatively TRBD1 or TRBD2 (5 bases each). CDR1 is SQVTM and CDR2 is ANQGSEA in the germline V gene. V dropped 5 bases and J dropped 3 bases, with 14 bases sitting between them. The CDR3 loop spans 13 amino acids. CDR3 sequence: CSVQGPRDYEQYF. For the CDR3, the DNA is TGCAGCGTTCAGGGACCGCGAGACTACGAGCAGTACTTC.

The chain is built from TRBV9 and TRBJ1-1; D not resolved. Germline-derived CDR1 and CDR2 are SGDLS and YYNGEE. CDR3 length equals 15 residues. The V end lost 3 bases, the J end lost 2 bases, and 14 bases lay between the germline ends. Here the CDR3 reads CASSEGWTGNTEAFF. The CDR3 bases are TGTGCCAGCAGCGAGGGCTGGACGGGAAACACTGAAGCTTTCTTT.

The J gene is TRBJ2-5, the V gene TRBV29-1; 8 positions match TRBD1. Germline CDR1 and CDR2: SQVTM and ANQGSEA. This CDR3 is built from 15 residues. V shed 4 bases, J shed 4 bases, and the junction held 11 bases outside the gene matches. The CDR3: CSVGRGQGWGETQYF. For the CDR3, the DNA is TGCAGCGTTGGGCGAGGACAGGGCTGGGGAGAGACCCAGTACTTC. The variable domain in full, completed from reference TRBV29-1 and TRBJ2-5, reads SAVISQKPSRDICQRGTSLTIQCQVDSQVTMMFWYRQQPGQSLTLIATANQGSEATYESGFVIDKFPISRPNLTFSTLTVSNMSPEDSSIYLCSVGRGQGWGETQYFGPGTRLLVL.

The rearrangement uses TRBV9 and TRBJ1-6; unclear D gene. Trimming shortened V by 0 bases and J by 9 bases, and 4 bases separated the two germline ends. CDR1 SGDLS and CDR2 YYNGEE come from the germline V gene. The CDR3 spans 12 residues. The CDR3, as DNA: TGTGCCAGCAGCGTAGGAAGTTCACCCCTCCACTTT. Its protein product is CASSVGSSPLHF.

CDR3 nucleotide sequence: TGTGCCACCCCAGTGGGGGACACTGAAGCTTTCTTT. Protein sequence: CATPVGDTEAFF. J is TRBJ1-1 and V is TRBV28; D possibly corresponds to TRBD1 (5 bases). V was pared by 10 bases and J by 3 bases, with 12 bases between. Germline V gene lookup returns CDR1 MDHEN and CDR2 SYDVKM. The CDR3 is made up of 12 amino acids.

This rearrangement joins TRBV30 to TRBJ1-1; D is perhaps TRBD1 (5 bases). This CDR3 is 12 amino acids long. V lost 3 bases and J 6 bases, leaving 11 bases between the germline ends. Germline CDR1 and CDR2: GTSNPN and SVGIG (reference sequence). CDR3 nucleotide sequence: TGTGCCTGGAGCCCAGGGAGAGCTGAAGCTTTCTTT. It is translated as CAWSPGRAEAFF.

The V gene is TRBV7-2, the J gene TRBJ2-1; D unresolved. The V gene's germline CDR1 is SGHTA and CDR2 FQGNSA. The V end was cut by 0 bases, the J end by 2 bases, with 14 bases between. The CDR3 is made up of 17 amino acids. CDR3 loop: CASSLAVTELTYNEQFF. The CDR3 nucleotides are TGTGCCAGCAGCTTAGCGGTAACGGAATTGACCTACAATGAGCAGTTCTTC.